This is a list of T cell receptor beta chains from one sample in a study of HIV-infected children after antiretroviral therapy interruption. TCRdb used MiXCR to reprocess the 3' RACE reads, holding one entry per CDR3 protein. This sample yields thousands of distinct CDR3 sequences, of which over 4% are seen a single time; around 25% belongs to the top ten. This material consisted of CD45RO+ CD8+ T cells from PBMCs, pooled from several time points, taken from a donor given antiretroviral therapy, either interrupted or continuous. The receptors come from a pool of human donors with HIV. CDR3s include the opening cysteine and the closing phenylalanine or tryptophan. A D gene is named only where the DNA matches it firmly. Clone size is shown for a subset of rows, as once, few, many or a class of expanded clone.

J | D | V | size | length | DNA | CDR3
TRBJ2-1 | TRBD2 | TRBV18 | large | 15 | TGTGCCAGCTCACCCTCCCGGACTAGCGGGAATGAGCAGTTCTTC | CASSPSRTSGNEQFF
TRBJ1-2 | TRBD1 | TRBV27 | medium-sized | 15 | TGTGCCAGCAGTATTAAAACAGGGGACCCCTATGGCTACACCTTC | CASSIKTGDPYGYTF
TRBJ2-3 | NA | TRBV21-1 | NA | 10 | TGTGCCAGCAGCAAGAATACGCAGTATTTT | CASSKNTQYF
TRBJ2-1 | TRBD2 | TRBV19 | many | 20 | TGTGCCAGTAGTCCTACCCCCGGGACTAGCGCCCAGAGCTCCTACAATGAGCAGTTCTTC | CASSPTPGTSAQSSYNEQFF
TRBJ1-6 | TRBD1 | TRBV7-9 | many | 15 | TGTGCCAGCAGCCCTCCGGGACAGTATAATTCACCCCTCCACTTT | CASSPPGQYNSPLHF
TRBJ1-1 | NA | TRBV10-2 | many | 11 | TGCGCCAGCAGACAGGGAAGGGAAGCTTTCTTT | CASRQGREAFF
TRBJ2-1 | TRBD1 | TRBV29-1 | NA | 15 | TGCAGCGTTGCGTCTCCGGGACAGGGGCACAATGAGCAGTTCTTC | CSVASPGQGHNEQFF
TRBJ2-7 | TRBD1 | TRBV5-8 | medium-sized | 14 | TGTGCCAGCAGCCCAGAGGGGGCGAGTACCGAGCAGTACTTC | CASSPEGASTEQYF
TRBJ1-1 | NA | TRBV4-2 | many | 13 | TGTGCCAGCAGCCAAGAAGGGTGGACTGAAGCTTTCTTT | CASSQEGWTEAFF
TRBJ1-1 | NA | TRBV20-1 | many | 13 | TGCAGTGCTAAGACAGGTTCGGACACTGAAGCTTTCTTT | CSAKTGSDTEAFF
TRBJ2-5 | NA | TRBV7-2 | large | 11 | TGTGCCAGCAGCGTCCAAGAGACCCAGTACTTC | CASSVQETQYF
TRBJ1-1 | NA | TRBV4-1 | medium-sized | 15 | TGCGCCAGCAGCCACCTAATGGGCAGTAACACTGAAGCTTTCTTT | CASSHLMGSNTEAFF
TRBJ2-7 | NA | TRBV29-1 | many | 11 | TGCAGCGTTGAGCGGGGCGACGAGCAGTACTTC | CSVERGDEQYF
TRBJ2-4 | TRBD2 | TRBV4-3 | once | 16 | TGCGCCAGCAGCCAAGACTTCCCTAGCGGGGGACACATTCAGTACTTC | CASSQDFPSGGHIQYF
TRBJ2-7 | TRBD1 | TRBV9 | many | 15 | TGTGCCAGCAGCGCCCGGACAGGGGAGTGGGACGAGCAGTACTTC | CASSARTGEWDEQYF
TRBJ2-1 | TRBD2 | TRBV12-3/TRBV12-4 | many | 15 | TGTGCCAGCAGTTCTAGCGGGAGTAGCAGCGATGAGCAGTTCTTC | CASSSSGSSSDEQFF
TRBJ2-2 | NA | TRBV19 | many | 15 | TGTGCCAGTAGTATAGGAATGAGGGACCACGGGGAGCTGTTTTTT | CASSIGMRDHGELFF
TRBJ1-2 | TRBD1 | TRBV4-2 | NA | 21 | TGTGCCAGCAGCCAACCGACCCCGCGGGCGGGCAGGGGGCCCGTTAACTATGGCTACACCTTC | CASSQPTPRAGRGPVNYGYTF
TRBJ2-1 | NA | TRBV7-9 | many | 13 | TGTGCCAGCAGCTTAGAAGTGCTCCATGAGCAGTTCTTC | CASSLEVLHEQFF
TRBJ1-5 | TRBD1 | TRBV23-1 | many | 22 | TGCGCCAGCAGTCAGACCAGAACAGGGGACAGGGGTCTTTTCGGATGCAATCAGCCCCAGCATTTT | CASSQTRTGDRGLFGCNQPQHF
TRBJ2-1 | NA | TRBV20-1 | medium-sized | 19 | TGCAGTGCCATAGGGGGGGGCGTAATAGCGGGCCGCTCCTACAATGAGCAGTTCTTC | CSAIGGGVIAGRSYNEQFF
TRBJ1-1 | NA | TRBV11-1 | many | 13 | TGTGCCAGCAGCCCCGGAGGGGGCACTGAAGCTTTCTTT | CASSPGGGTEAFF
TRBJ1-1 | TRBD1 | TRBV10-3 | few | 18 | TGTGCCATCAGTGAGTCAAGAGGGACAGTTGGAGCGAACACTGAAGCTTTCTTT | CAISESRGTVGANTEAFF
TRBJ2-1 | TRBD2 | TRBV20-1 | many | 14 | TGCAGTGCAGCCGGGACTAGCGGGGTGTATGAGCAGTTCTTC | CSAAGTSGVYEQFF
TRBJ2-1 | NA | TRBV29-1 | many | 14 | TGCAGCGTTGCTGGGGGGGCCCTCCGTGATGAGCAGTTCTTC | CSVAGGALRDEQFF
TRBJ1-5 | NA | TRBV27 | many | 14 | TGTGCCAGCAGAGCGAACAGGGACAATCAGCCCCAGCATTTT | CASRANRDNQPQHF
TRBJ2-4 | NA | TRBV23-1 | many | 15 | TGCGCCAGCAGTCAAGTTGTACAGGGCAAAAACATTCAGTACTTC | CASSQVVQGKNIQYF
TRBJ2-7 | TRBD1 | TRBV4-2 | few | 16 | TGTGCCATCAGCCGGTCGGGGTGGGACAGGGGGAACGAGCAGTACTTC | CAISRSGWDRGNEQYF
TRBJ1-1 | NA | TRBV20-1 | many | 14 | TGCAGTGCTAGCGGCTATTCGGAGGCCACTGAAGCTTTCTTT | CSASGYSEATEAFF
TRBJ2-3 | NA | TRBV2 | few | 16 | TGTGCCACCAGTGAATCTCCGGGACTGCACACAGATACGCAGTATTTT | CATSESPGLHTDTQYF
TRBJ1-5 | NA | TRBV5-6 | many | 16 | TGTGCCAGCAGCTTGGGCGGCGGATATAGCAATCAGCCCCAGCATTTT | CASSLGGGYSNQPQHF
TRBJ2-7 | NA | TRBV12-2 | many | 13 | TGTGCAAGTCCCCCACGGGGCCCCTACGAGCAGTACTTC | CASPPRGPYEQYF
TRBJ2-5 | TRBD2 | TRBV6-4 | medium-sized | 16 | TGTGCCAGCAGTGACTCGACTAGCGGGGGGGCAGAGACCCAGTACTTC | CASSDSTSGGAETQYF
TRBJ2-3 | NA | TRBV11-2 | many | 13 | TGTGCCAGCAGGGCTGGGTATCCAGATACGCAGTATTTT | CASRAGYPDTQYF
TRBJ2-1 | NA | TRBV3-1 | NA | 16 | TGTGCCAGCAGCCTCCTCCTGGGGACTCTCGACAATGAGCAGTTCTTC | CASSLLLGTLDNEQFF
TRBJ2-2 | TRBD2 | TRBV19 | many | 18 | TGTGCCAGCCGCTACGGTGGACTAGCGGGTCTGAACACCGGGGAGCTGTTTTTT | CASRYGGLAGLNTGELFF
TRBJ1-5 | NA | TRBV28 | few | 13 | TGTGCCAGCAGTTGGGGGCCCAATCAGCCCCAGCATTTT | CASSWGPNQPQHF
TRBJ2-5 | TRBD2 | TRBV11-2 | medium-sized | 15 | TGTGCCAGCAGCTATTCTAGCGGGGGGGCTGAGACCCAGTACTTC | CASSYSSGGAETQYF
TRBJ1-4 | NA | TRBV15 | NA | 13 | TGTGCCACCAGCAGAGTACCGCCTCAAGGCCTGTTTTTT | CATSRVPPQGLFF
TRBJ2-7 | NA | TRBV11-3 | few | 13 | TGTGCCAGCAGCTTAGAGCTTCACTACGAGCAGTACTTC | CASSLELHYEQYF
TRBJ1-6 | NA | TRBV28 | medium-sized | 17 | TGTGCCAGCAGCCCAGGATGGCAGGCCCTGCTTAATTCACCCCTCCACTTT | CASSPGWQALLNSPLHF
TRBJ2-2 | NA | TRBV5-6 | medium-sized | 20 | TGTGCCAGCAGCTTGAACCCCGAGCAACTAGAGGTGTTAAACACCGGGGAGCTGTTTTTT | CASSLNPEQLEVLNTGELFF
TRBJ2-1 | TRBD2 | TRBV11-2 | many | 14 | TGTGCCAGCAGCTTAGGAGCGGGGTACAATGAGCAGTTCTTC | CASSLGAGYNEQFF
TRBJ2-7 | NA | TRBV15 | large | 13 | TGTGCCACCAGCAGCTCTGCAGGGGAGGAGCAGTACTTC | CATSSSAGEEQYF
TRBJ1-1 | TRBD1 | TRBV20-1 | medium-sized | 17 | TGCAGTGCTAGAGACAGACCGGGACAGCCTATGAACACTGAAGCTTTCTTT | CSARDRPGQPMNTEAFF
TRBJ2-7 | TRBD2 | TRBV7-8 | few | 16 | TGTGCCAGCAGCTTATGGTCTAGCGGGTCCTCCTACGAGCAGTACTTC | CASSLWSSGSSYEQYF
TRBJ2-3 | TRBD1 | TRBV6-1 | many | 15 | TGTGCCAGCAGTCCAGGACAGGGGGGCCAAGATACGCAGTATTTT | CASSPGQGGQDTQYF
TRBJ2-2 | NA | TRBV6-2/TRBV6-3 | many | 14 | TGTGCCAGCAGTTACCCACTCACCACCGGGGAGCTGTTTTTT | CASSYPLTTGELFF
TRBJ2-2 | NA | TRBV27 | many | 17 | NA | CASSFFGQGINTGELFF
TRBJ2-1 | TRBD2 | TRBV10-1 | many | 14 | TGCGCCAGCAGTGAGGAGCGGGACTACAATGAGCAGTTCTTC | CASSEERDYNEQFF
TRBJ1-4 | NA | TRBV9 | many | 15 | TGTGCCAGCAGCGTAGAAATTGCAACTAATGAAAAACTGTTTTTT | CASSVEIATNEKLFF
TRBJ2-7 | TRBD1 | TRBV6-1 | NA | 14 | TGTGCCAGCAGTGATTGGACAGGGGCCTACGAGCAGTACTTC | CASSDWTGAYEQYF
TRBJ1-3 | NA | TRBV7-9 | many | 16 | TGTGCCAGCAGCTTAGGGACCGAGATCTGGGGAAACACCATATATTTT | CASSLGTEIWGNTIYF
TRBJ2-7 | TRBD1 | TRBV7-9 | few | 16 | TGTGCCAGCAGGCCAAATACGGGACAGGGGGCCGACGAGCAGTACTTC | CASRPNTGQGADEQYF
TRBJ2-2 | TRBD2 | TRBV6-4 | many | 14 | TGTGCCAGCAGTGACTCGCGGGGGGCCGGGGAGCTGTTTTTT | CASSDSRGAGELFF
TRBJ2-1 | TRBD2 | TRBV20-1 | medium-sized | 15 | TGCAGTGCTACCCCTACGACTAGCGGCTACAATGAGCAGTTCTTC | CSATPTTSGYNEQFF
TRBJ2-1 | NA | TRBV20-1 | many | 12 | TGCAGTGCTATTAAGGTCGGGGGTGAGCAGTTCTTC | CSAIKVGGEQFF